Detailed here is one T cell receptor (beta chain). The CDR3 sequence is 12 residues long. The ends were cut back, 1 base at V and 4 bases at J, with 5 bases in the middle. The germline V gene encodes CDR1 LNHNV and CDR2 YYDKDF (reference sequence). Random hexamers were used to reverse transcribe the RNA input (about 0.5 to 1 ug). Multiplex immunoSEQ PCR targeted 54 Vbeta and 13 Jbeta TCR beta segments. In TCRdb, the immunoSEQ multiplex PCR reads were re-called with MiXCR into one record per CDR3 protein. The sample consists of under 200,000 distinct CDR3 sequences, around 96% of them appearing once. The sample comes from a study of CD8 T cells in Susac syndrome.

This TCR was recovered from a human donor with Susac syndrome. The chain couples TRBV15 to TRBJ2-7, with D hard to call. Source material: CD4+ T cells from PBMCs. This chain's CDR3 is CATSRGGYEQYF. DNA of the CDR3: TGTGCCACCAGCAGAGGAGGATACGAGCAGTACTTC.